Listed here are 16 T cell receptor beta chains from one sample, sequenced in a study of T cell changes during pregnancy in multiple sclerosis. Profiled with immunoSEQ multiplex PCR; TCRdb holds only in-frame clones, not every one. The sample gives about 85,000 clones, roughly 90% of which show up once; around 2.3% is in the top ten. The material was peripheral blood, obtained in the first trimester of pregnancy. Every receptor here comes from a female donor with multiple sclerosis, enrolled in a pregnancy study.

The chain recombines TRBV7-3 with TRBJ2-3; 7 bases match TRBD1. This CDR3 spans 17 amino acids. Per the germline V gene, CDR1 is SGHTA and CDR2 is FQGTGA. The V segment lost 1 base and the J segment 1 base; nucleotides outside the gene matches: 8. As DNA, the CDR3 is TGTGCCAGCAGCTTAAGGGCAGGGGGTTGGGGCACAGATACGCAGTATTTT. Its translation: CASSLRAGGWGTDTQYF. The full variable domain, in which reference TRBV7-3 and TRBJ2-3 provide the parts outside the CDR3, is GAGVSQTPSNKVTEKGKYVELRCDPISGHTALYWYRQSLGQGPEFLIYFQGTGAADDSGLPNDRFFAVRPEGSVSTLKIQRTERGDSAVYLCASSLRAGGWGTDTQYFGPGTRLTVL.

The chain has TRBV19 and TRBJ1-2; 9 nucleotides agree with TRBD1. After removal of 10 bases from V and 4 bases from J, the junction contained 10 bases not matched to a gene. CDR1 and CDR2 from the germline V gene are LNHDA and SQIVND (reference sequence). The length of the CDR3 is 14 residues. This CDR3 reads CAKGQGDIFYGYTF. As DNA, the CDR3 is TGTGCCAAGGGACAGGGAGATATCTTCTATGGCTACACCTTC.

The rearrangement links TRBV9 to TRBJ2-7; D uncertain. Germline V gives CDR1 SGDLS, CDR2 YYNGEE. The CDR3 has 14 amino acids. V was clipped by 0 bases and J by 2 bases, with 9 bases between them. As DNA, the CDR3 is TGTGCCAGCAGCGTAGCTGGCACGACCTACGAGCAGTACTTC. Translation: CASSVAGTTYEQYF.

V usage is TRBV9 and J usage is TRBJ1-6; D might be TRBD1 (5 bases). This CDR3 has 16 amino acids. The V end lost 3 bases, the J end lost 0 bases, and 10 bases lay between the germline ends. Germline V gives CDR1 SGDLS, CDR2 YYNGEE. As DNA, the CDR3 is TGTGCCAGCAGCGCGGGGGGGAGCTCCTATAATTCACCCCTCCACTTT. Translated: CASSAGGSSYNSPLHF.

V is TRBV7-9 and J is TRBJ2-1; perhaps TRBD2 as D (6 bases). The germline V gene encodes CDR1 SEHNR and CDR2 FQNEAQ (reference sequence). V shed 6 bases and J shed 9 bases, with 24 bases lying between them. The CDR3 has 16 amino acids. The CDR3 sequence: CASRIFGREISGEQFF. In DNA, the CDR3 is TGTGCCAGCAGGATATTCGGACGGGAGATATCGGGTGAGCAGTTCTTC.

The chain uses TRBV18 and TRBJ2-7, with TRBD2 identical over 15 bases. After removal of 0 bases from V and 3 bases from J, the junction contained 6 bases not matched to a gene. The V gene's germline CDR1 is KGHSH and CDR2 LQKENI. The CDR3 has 18 residues. The CDR3 bases are TGTGCCAGCTCACCACCGAGGACTAGCGGGAGGGCCAGCTACGAGCAGTACTTC. The encoded protein is CASSPPRTSGRASYEQYF.

This clone came up once. The rearrangement joins TRBV30 to TRBJ2-7; the D gene is possibly TRBD2 (6 bases). The V end lost 2 bases, the J end lost 6 bases, and 11 bases lay between the germline ends. The CDR3 runs 12 residues. In germline, CDR1 is GTSNPN, CDR2 SVGIG (reference sequence). CDR3 nucleotide sequence: TGTGCCTGGAGTTTTGCGGGGTTCGAGCAGTACTTC. As protein: CAWSFAGFEQYF. Filled out from reference TRBV30 and TRBJ2-7, the complete variable domain reads SQTIHQWPATLVQPVGSPLSLECTVEGTSNPNLYWYRQAAGRGLQLLFYSVGIGQISSEVPQNLSASRPQDRQFILSSKKLLLSDSGFYLCAWSFAGFEQYFGPGTRLTVT.

The chain links TRBV14 to TRBJ2-1; D ambiguous. Trimming shortened V by 0 bases and J by 3 bases, and 9 bases separated the two germline ends. This CDR3 contains 15 residues. In germline, CDR1 is SGHDN, CDR2 FVKESK. The CDR3 sequence is CASSQDQDYYNEQFF. The DNA of the CDR3 is TGTGCCAGCAGCCAAGATCAGGATTACTACAATGAGCAGTTCTTC.

The J gene is TRBJ1-5, the V gene TRBV27, with 10 bases that match TRBD1. Germline trimming cut 2 bases from V and 2 bases from J; bases unmatched to any gene: 0. The germline gives CDR1 MNHEY, CDR2 SMNVEV (reference sequence). This CDR3 is built from 15 residues. The CDR3 coding sequence is TGTGCCAGCAGTTTAGGGACAGGGGGCAATCAGCCCCAGCATTTT. Translation: CASSLGTGGNQPQHF.

This rearrangement joins TRBV7-6 to TRBJ2-1; 9 bases are a match to TRBD1. The CDR3 runs 17 residues. Germline V CDR1 and CDR2: SGHVS, FNYEAQ. Trimming at V came to 3 bases and at J to 8 bases, leaving 14 bases not matched to a gene. The CDR3 loop reads CASSLRPGQGWGDEQFF. CDR3 DNA sequence: TGTGCCAGCAGCTTGCGGCCGGGACAGGGATGGGGAGATGAGCAGTTCTTC.

The genes are TRBV25-1 and TRBJ2-3; 10 positions match TRBD1. V trimming: 2 bases; J trimming: 2 bases; junction bases outside the gene matches: 7. The CDR3 length is 17 residues. Germline-derived CDR1 and CDR2 are MGHDK and SYGVNS. The CDR3 DNA sequence: TGTGCCAGCAGTGAAGGGGGGGGACAGGGGCACACAGATACGCAGTATTTT. Its translation: CASSEGGGQGHTDTQYF.

CDR3 nucleotides: TGTGCCAGCAGCCTACCTTTAAGCGATGCTAGCGGGGGGCCGGGAGATACGCAGTATTTT. Protein: CASSLPLSDASGGPGDTQYF. The chain has TRBV11-3 and TRBJ2-3, with TRBD2 identical over 11 bases. V was pared by 5 bases and J by 5 bases, with 21 bases of the junction left unmatched. There are 20 residues in the CDR3. Germline CDR1 SGHNT, CDR2 YENEEA.

The chain couples TRBV6-4 to TRBJ2-2; 7 nucleotides agree with TRBD2. There are 18 residues in the CDR3. V shed 4 bases, J shed 0 bases, and the junction held 11 bases outside the gene matches. The germline CDR1 and CDR2 sequences are MRHNA and SNTAGT. The CDR3 reads CASSALPSGPTNTGELFF. The CDR3 coding sequence is TGTGCCAGCAGTGCTCTTCCTAGCGGTCCTACGAACACCGGGGAGCTGTTTTTT.

The chain recombines TRBV6-5 with TRBJ2-7; D unclear. This CDR3 comprises 12 residues. Germline-derived CDR1 and CDR2 are MNHEY and SVGAGI. V shed 6 bases and J shed 3 bases, with 9 bases lying between them. The CDR3 DNA sequence: TGTGCCAGCAGCCCAAGAGGCTACGAGCAGTACTTC. Encoded protein: CASSPRGYEQYF.

The CDR3 DNA sequence: TGCGCCAGCAGCCAATGGGGTGGGGGCGATGGCTACACCTTC. Protein sequence: CASSQWGGGDGYTF. The chain links TRBV4-3 to TRBJ1-2; D is perhaps TRBD1 (6 bases). Trimming shortened V by 2 bases and J by 6 bases, and 13 bases separated the two germline ends. Germline CDR1 LGHNA, CDR2 YSLEER. This CDR3 is 14 amino acids long.

This chain links TRBV27 with TRBJ2-7; 10 bases are a match to TRBD1. V trimming: 4 bases; J trimming: 5 bases; junction bases outside the gene matches: 14. CDR3 length equals 17 residues. The V gene's germline CDR1 is MNHEY and CDR2 SMNVEV (reference sequence). The CDR3 is CASSSLNSDRGSDEQYF. CDR3 in DNA: TGTGCCAGCAGTTCCCTCAACTCGGACAGGGGGTCTGACGAGCAGTACTTC.